These T cell receptor beta chains were read from a single sample in a study of T cells in Graves' hyperthyroidism and ophthalmopathy. MiXCR, run by TCRdb on the multiplex PCR reads, gives a single entry per CDR3 protein. The sample consists of about 420,000 distinct CDR3 sequences, roughly an eighth of them appearing once. Sequencing input: blood. Source of these receptors: a woman aged 18-29 years with Graves' hyperthyroidism. Each CDR3 is given with its conserved first and last residue. A D gene is named only where the DNA matches it firmly. Expanded clones are given a class, and other clones once, few, many or no size at all.

size: few; V: TRBV15; D: NA; J: TRBJ2-3; CDR3: CATSRDRPGTLDTQYF; DNA: TGTGCCACCAGCAGAGATCGGCCAGGAACATTAGATACGCAGTATTTT
size: many; V: TRBV28; D: NA; J: TRBJ2-1; CDR3: CASSWRTSYNEQFF; DNA: TGTGCCAGCTCATGGAGGACCTCCTACAATGAGCAGTTCTTC
size: many; V: TRBV20-1; D: NA; J: TRBJ2-7; CDR3: CSATPGPRSYEQYF; DNA: TGCAGTGCTACACCGGGACCGAGGTCCTACGAGCAGTACTTC
size: few; V: TRBV28; D: NA; J: TRBJ1-4; CDR3: CASSLLGPANEKLFF; DNA: TGTGCCAGCAGTTTACTGGGACCCGCTAATGAAAAACTGTTTTTT
size: many; V: TRBV7-8; D: TRBD1; J: TRBJ2-3; CDR3: CASSLGQGSTDTQYF; DNA: TGTGCCAGCAGCTTAGGACAGGGTAGCACAGATACGCAGTATTTT
size: many; V: TRBV6-2/TRBV6-3; D: NA; J: TRBJ2-3; CDR3: CASSSNRMTDTQYF; DNA: TGTGCCAGCAGTTCGAACAGGATGACAGATACGCAGTATTTT
size: NA; V: TRBV20-1; D: NA; J: TRBJ2-2; CDR3: CSASPGNTGELFF; DNA: TGCAGTGCTAGCCCGGGGAACACCGGGGAGCTGTTTTTT
size: NA; V: TRBV15; D: NA; J: TRBJ2-1; CDR3: CATSRDLSNEQFF; DNA: TGTGCCACCAGCAGAGATCTTAGCAATGAGCAGTTCTTC
size: many; V: TRBV13; D: TRBD2; J: TRBJ2-7; CDR3: CASSLETSGFYEQYF; DNA: TGTGCCAGCAGCTTGGAGACTAGCGGATTCTACGAGCAGTACTTC
size: many; V: TRBV30; D: NA; J: TRBJ2-7; CDR3: CAWSVGGLSYEQYF; DNA: TGTGCCTGGAGTGTAGGGGGTTTGTCCTACGAGCAGTACTTC
size: many; V: TRBV12-3/TRBV12-4; D: NA; J: TRBJ2-3; CDR3: CASSWQENTDTQYF; DNA: TGTGCCAGCAGTTGGCAGGAGAACACAGATACGCAGTATTTT
size: many; V: TRBV28; D: TRBD2; J: TRBJ2-5; CDR3: CASRPTSGSGETQYF; DNA: TGTGCCAGCAGGCCCACTAGCGGGAGCGGGGAGACCCAGTACTTC
size: many; V: TRBV2; D: NA; J: TRBJ1-4; CDR3: CASSEAIGIGEKLFF; DNA: TGTGCCAGCAGTGAAGCTATTGGGATTGGGGAAAAACTGTTTTTT
size: many; V: TRBV5-1; D: NA; J: TRBJ2-1; CDR3: CASTPGGNYNEQFF; DNA: TGCGCCAGCACCCCAGGCGGGAACTACAATGAGCAGTTCTTC
size: many; V: TRBV9; D: NA; J: TRBJ2-1; CDR3: CASTVGIEKGNEQFF; DNA: TGTGCCAGCACCGTAGGGATTGAGAAGGGTAATGAGCAGTTCTTC
size: NA; V: TRBV5-6; D: TRBD1; J: TRBJ2-1; CDR3: CASSFLPGQGFNEQFF; DNA: TGTGCCAGCAGCTTTTTGCCGGGACAGGGTTTCAATGAGCAGTTCTTC
size: many; V: TRBV13; D: TRBD1; J: TRBJ1-4; CDR3: CASSSNRGFSNEKLFF; DNA: TGTGCCAGCAGCTCGAACAGGGGATTCTCTAATGAAAAACTGTTTTTT
size: many; V: TRBV2; D: TRBD1; J: TRBJ2-1; CDR3: CASKSGQGSDEQFF; DNA: TGTGCCAGCAAATCGGGACAGGGGTCGGATGAGCAGTTCTTC
size: NA; V: TRBV19; D: NA; J: TRBJ1-1; CDR3: CASSDRLYTEAFF; DNA: TGTGCCAGTAGTGACAGGCTGTACACTGAAGCTTTCTTT
size: many; V: TRBV7-2; D: TRBD1; J: TRBJ1-2; CDR3: CASSQTGGSGYTF; DNA: TGTGCCAGCAGCCAGACAGGGGGCTCTGGCTACACCTTC
size: many; V: TRBV19; D: TRBD1; J: TRBJ1-4; CDR3: CASSSLPRGLLEKLFF; DNA: TGTGCCAGTAGTAGTCTGCCCAGGGGGCTGTTGGAAAAACTGTTTTTT
size: NA; V: TRBV27; D: TRBD1; J: TRBJ1-2; CDR3: CASTLRTGGDYGYTF; DNA: TGTGCCAGCACCCTAAGGACAGGAGGGGACTATGGCTACACCTTC
size: many; V: TRBV10-3; D: NA; J: TRBJ1-1; CDR3: CAISATQGNTEAFF; DNA: TGTGCCATCAGTGCGACTCAGGGTAACACTGAAGCTTTCTTT
size: many; V: TRBV29-1; D: NA; J: TRBJ2-1; CDR3: CSGMAGSSYNEQFF; DNA: TGCAGCGGGATGGCGGGAAGCTCCTACAATGAGCAGTTCTTC
size: few; V: TRBV12-3/TRBV12-4; D: NA; J: TRBJ2-5; CDR3: CASSPQLVGETQYF; DNA: TGTGCCAGCAGTCCACAACTAGTTGGCGAGACCCAGTACTTC
size: many; V: TRBV28; D: NA; J: TRBJ2-7; CDR3: CASTPGGSASRGEQYF; DNA: TGTGCCAGCACCCCCGGGGGTTCGGCCTCCCGGGGGGAGCAGTACTTC
size: many; V: TRBV6-6; D: NA; J: TRBJ1-1; CDR3: CASSYRGSNTEAFF; DNA: TGTGCCAGCAGTTACCGGGGTTCGAACACTGAAGCTTTCTTT
size: many; V: TRBV6-4; D: NA; J: TRBJ1-1; CDR3: CASSAGFDTEAFF; DNA: TGTGCCAGCAGTGCAGGGTTCGACACTGAAGCTTTCTTT
size: NA; V: TRBV19; D: TRBD2; J: TRBJ2-1; CDR3: CASSRLAGALNEQFF; DNA: TGTGCCAGTAGTAGACTAGCGGGAGCTCTCAATGAGCAGTTCTTC
size: many; V: TRBV2; D: NA; J: TRBJ2-5; CDR3: CASSRQDPYGETQYF; DNA: TGTGCCAGCAGCCGACAGGACCCGTATGGGGAGACCCAGTACTTC
size: many; V: TRBV30; D: TRBD2; J: TRBJ2-7; CDR3: CAWSVGLAGSYEQYF; DNA: TGTGCCTGGAGTGTTGGGCTAGCGGGATCCTACGAGCAGTACTTC
size: few; V: TRBV6-1; D: TRBD2; J: TRBJ2-3; CDR3: CASNRVGGGATDTQYF; DNA: TGTGCCAGCAACCGAGTTGGCGGGGGGGCGACAGATACGCAGTATTTT
size: many; V: TRBV10-3; D: TRBD2; J: TRBJ2-7; CDR3: CAISESGREGEQYF; DNA: TGTGCCATCAGTGAGTCGGGCAGGGAGGGCGAGCAGTACTTC
size: many; V: TRBV5-5; D: NA; J: TRBJ2-1; CDR3: CASSLERTRDEQFF; DNA: TGTGCCAGCAGCTTGGAGCGGACTCGCGATGAGCAGTTCTTC
size: many; V: TRBV20-1; D: NA; J: TRBJ2-5; CDR3: CSARQRAGETQYF; DNA: TGCAGTGCTAGACAACGAGCCGGAGAGACCCAGTACTTC
size: few; V: TRBV6-1; D: NA; J: TRBJ2-1; CDR3: CASSQGENEQFF; DNA: TGTGCCAGCAGTCAAGGGGAGAATGAGCAGTTCTTC
size: many; V: TRBV27; D: TRBD1; J: TRBJ2-2; CDR3: CASSRRQGAHGELFF; DNA: TGTGCCAGCAGTCGGAGACAGGGGGCGCACGGGGAGCTGTTTTTT
size: many; V: TRBV2; D: NA; J: TRBJ2-3; CDR3: CASSLDRFTDTQYF; DNA: TGTGCCAGCAGTCTAGACAGATTCACAGATACGCAGTATTTT
size: many; V: TRBV19; D: TRBD1; J: TRBJ2-1; CDR3: CASSRGQGVNNEQFF; DNA: TGTGCCAGTAGTAGGGGACAGGGTGTCAACAATGAGCAGTTCTTC
size: many; V: TRBV30; D: NA; J: TRBJ2-3; CDR3: CAWARFRADTQYF; DNA: TGTGCCTGGGCGCGGTTTCGCGCAGATACGCAGTATTTT
size: many; V: TRBV7-8; D: TRBD2; J: TRBJ2-5; CDR3: CASSPRAGLEETQYF; DNA: TGTGCCAGCAGCCCAAGGGCGGGACTAGAAGAGACCCAGTACTTC
size: few; V: TRBV5-1; D: NA; J: TRBJ1-2; CDR3: CASSLTRTSRAGYTF; DNA: TGCGCCAGCAGCTTGACCCGGACTTCCCGGGCTGGCTACACCTTC
size: many; V: TRBV6-1; D: TRBD1; J: TRBJ2-1; CDR3: CASSGDTGETDEQFF; DNA: TGTGCCAGCAGTGGAGATACAGGGGAGACCGATGAGCAGTTCTTC
size: NA; V: TRBV29-1; D: TRBD1; J: TRBJ1-1; CDR3: CSVKGQGALQAFF; DNA: TGCAGCGTAAAGGGACAGGGGGCGCTTCAAGCTTTCTTT
size: many; V: TRBV12-3/TRBV12-4; D: NA; J: TRBJ2-2; CDR3: CASSYVGGDTGELFF; DNA: TGTGCCAGCAGTTATGTTGGCGGGGACACCGGGGAGCTGTTTTTT
size: many; V: TRBV11-3; D: TRBD2; J: TRBJ2-3; CDR3: CASSYGTSLTDTQYF; DNA: TGTGCCAGCAGTTATGGGACTAGCCTCACAGATACGCAGTATTTT
size: few; V: TRBV28; D: NA; J: TRBJ2-2; CDR3: CASQGFHTGELFF; DNA: TGTGCCAGTCAGGGTTTTCACACCGGGGAGCTGTTTTTT
size: many; V: TRBV2; D: TRBD2; J: TRBJ2-5; CDR3: CASGRGPAGSGETQYF; DNA: TGTGCCAGCGGGAGGGGTCCGGCGGGGTCCGGGGAGACCCAGTACTTC